This T cell receptor beta chain originates from a study of a mutant IDH1 vaccine in newly diagnosed glioma. Study summary: Vaccines were begun 4-6 weeks after radiotherapy alone, or with temozolomide cycles. Earlier therapy was either radiotherapy, temozolomide, or both, and most got both.

V trimming: 6 bases; J trimming: 1 base; junction bases outside the gene matches: 7. The CDR3 runs to 15 residues. Per germline, CDR1 MNHEY and CDR2 SVGAGI. Some clones are missing from TCRdb's copy, which holds only in-frame ones; the method was immunoSEQ multiplex PCR. The table lists fewer than 55,000 clones, approximately 65% of them singletons. As concerns this clone: Its antigen is unidentified.

The time point is: week 47, end of study. The study gave 300 ug of mutant IDH1 20-mer peptide per vaccine dose, with topical imiquimod. Patients came in for eight vaccinations, in weeks 1, 3, 5, 7, 11, 15, 19 and 23. The V call is TRBV6-5, the J call TRBJ1-1; 8 bases are shared with TRBD1. This receptor was obtained from a man aged 35 to 55 with glioma. Some clones in this sample may be carry-over from other donors' samples. The specimen comprised peripheral blood mononuclear cells (PBMCs), sampled from a glioma patient whose treatment included an IDH1 peptide vaccine. CDR3 in amino acids: CASSPLDRGNTEAFF. CDR3 DNA sequence: TGTGCCAGCAGCCCACTCGACAGGGGGAACACTGAAGCTTTCTTT.